This T cell receptor (beta chain) was captured in a study of T cells in Graves' hyperthyroidism and ophthalmopathy. Overall study findings and caveats: The majority of expanded thyroid clonotypes above 0.001 also appeared in blood.

The investigators amplified TCR beta CDR3 regions from RNA transcripts. The HTBI primer set served for first-round RT-PCR of the TCR CDR3. From the multiplex PCR reads, TCRdb called clonotypes with MiXCR, one entry per CDR3 protein. The sample carries hundreds of thousands of distinct CDR3 sequences, roughly 17% recorded once. The V gene end was trimmed by 5 bases and the J gene end by 9 bases; junction bases not matched to a gene: 7. The CDR3 length is 15 residues. Germline-derived CDR1 and CDR2 are SGHAT and FQNNGV. In its sample, this clonotype was seen many times. Its antigen is unknown. The study enrolled patients aged 18 to 65 with newly diagnosed hyperthyroidism of under 2 months' duration. It was approximately 9.7 ml of fresh peripheral blood that supplied the PBMCs.

The genes are TRBV11-2 and TRBJ2-1, with 13 bases lining up with TRBD2. What was sequenced was blood. This receptor was identified in a woman aged 25 to 45 with Graves' hyperthyroidism. The CDR3 sequence: CASSPRTSGGSEQFF. In DNA form, the CDR3 reads TGTGCCAGCAGCCCCCGGACTAGCGGGGGTAGTGAGCAGTTCTTC. Supplemented by reference TRBV11-2 and TRBJ2-1, the full variable domain reads EAGVAQSPRYKIIEKRQSVAFWCNPISGHATLYWYQQILGQGPKLLIQFQNNGVVDDSQLPKDRFSAERLKGVDSTLKIQPAKLEDSAVYLCASSPRTSGGSEQFFGPGTRLTVL.